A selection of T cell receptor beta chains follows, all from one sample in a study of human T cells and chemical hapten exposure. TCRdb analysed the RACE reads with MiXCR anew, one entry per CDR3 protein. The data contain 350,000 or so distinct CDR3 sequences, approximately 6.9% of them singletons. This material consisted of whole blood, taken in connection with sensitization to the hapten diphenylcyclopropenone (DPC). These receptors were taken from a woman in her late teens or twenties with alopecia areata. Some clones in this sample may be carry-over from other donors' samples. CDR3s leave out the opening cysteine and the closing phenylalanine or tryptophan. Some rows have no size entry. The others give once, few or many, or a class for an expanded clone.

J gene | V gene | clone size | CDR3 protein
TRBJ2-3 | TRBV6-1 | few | ASSEVGSLTDTQY
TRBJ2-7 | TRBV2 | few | ASSQTGTVAYEQY
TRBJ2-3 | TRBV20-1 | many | SARDYQRAKDTQY
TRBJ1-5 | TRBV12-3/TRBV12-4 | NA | ASSLWGTLQPQH
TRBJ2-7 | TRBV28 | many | ASSLGHYEQY
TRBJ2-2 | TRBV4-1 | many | ASSQETLTTGELF
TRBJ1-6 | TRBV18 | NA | ASSLKEPDSLISPLH
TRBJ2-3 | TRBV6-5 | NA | ASSYSDRVETDTQY
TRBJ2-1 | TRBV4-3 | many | ASSQGGEAYNEQF
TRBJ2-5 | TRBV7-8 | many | ASSSTGGYHETQY
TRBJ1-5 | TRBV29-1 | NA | SAQDDKGRPQH